Listed below are T cell receptor beta chains from one sample, sequenced in a study of blood T cell repertoires in COVID-19. Assay used: immunoSEQ multiplex PCR; TCRdb lists only in-frame clones, some missing. In the table there are 120,000 or so clones, about 86% of which are singletons. The sequenced material came from peripheral blood. These receptor sequences come from a woman aged 45-65 years with acute or convalescent COVID-19. CDR3s include the opening cysteine and the closing phenylalanine or tryptophan. The D gene is left open where the match is weak. Some rows have no size entry. The others give once, few or many, or a class for an expanded clone.

clone size	V gene	J gene	D gene	CDR3 length	CDR3 protein	CDR3 DNA
few	TRBV9	TRBJ1-2	TRBD1	14	CASSVNDRVGGYTF	TGTGCCAGCAGCGTAAATGACAGGGTGGGAGGCTACACCTTC
NA	TRBV28	TRBJ1-1	TRBD1	13	CASSLRTGRRAFF	TGTGCCAGCAGCCTTAGGACAGGGAGGAGAGCTTTCTTT
NA	TRBV30	TRBJ1-2	NA	14	CAWTPQYSNYGYTF	TGTGCCTGGACGCCGCAGTACAGTAACTATGGCTACACCTTC
NA	TRBV6-5	TRBJ1-4	NA	14	CASGRQTTNEKLFF	TGTGCCAGCGGTAGACAGACAACTAATGAAAAACTGTTTTTT
NA	TRBV19	TRBJ2-1	NA	15	CASSIQGTSYNEQFF	TGTGCCAGTAGTATACAGGGGACGTCTTACAATGAGCAGTTCTTC
NA	TRBV7-7	TRBJ2-5	TRBD2	14	CASSPEERGETQYF	TGTGCTAGCAGCCCGGAGGAGCGGGGAGAGACCCAGTACTTC
NA	TRBV29-1	TRBJ2-5	TRBD1	14	CSVGATGPGETQYF	TGCAGCGTTGGGGCGACAGGGCCCGGAGAGACCCAGTACTTC
NA	TRBV3-1/TRBV3-2	TRBJ2-2	TRBD1	15	CASSQPGQGTGELFF	TGTGCCAGCAGCCAACCGGGACAGGGGACCGGGGAGCTGTTTTTT
once	TRBV2	TRBJ1-1	TRBD1	13	CASSRTGRTEAFF	TGTGCCAGCAGTAGGACAGGGAGAACTGAAGCTTTCTTT
NA	TRBV20-1	TRBJ1-1	NA	11	CSALRGTEAFF	TGCAGTGCGCTCAGAGGGACAGAAGCTTTCTTT
NA	TRBV19	TRBJ2-1	NA	15	CASSMSRSLKNEQFF	TGTGCCAGTAGTATGAGCAGGTCGCTAAAGAATGAGCAGTTCTTC
NA	TRBV4-1	TRBJ1-2	NA	14	CASSQAAGFYGYTF	TGCGCCAGCAGCCAAGCCGCCGGGTTCTATGGCTACACCTTC
NA	TRBV7-2	TRBJ1-3	NA	13	CASSLQSGNTIYF	TGTGCCAGCAGCTTACAGTCGGGAAACACCATATATTTT
NA	TRBV7-9	TRBJ1-4	TRBD1	14	CASSSGTGDEKLFF	TGTGCCAGCAGCTCCGGGACAGGGGATGAAAAACTGTTTTTT
NA	TRBV6-1	TRBJ1-6	NA	13	CASSGAVNSPLHF	TGTGCCAGCTCCGGCGCGGTTAATTCACCCCTCCACTTT
NA	TRBV7-9	TRBJ2-5	NA	14	CASSPQGMGETQYF	TGTGCCAGCAGCCCTCAGGGGATGGGGGAGACCCAGTACTTC
NA	TRBV10-3	TRBJ2-3	TRBD2	14	CAIRGGGEADTQYF	TGTGCCATCAGAGGCGGGGGGGAAGCAGATACGCAGTATTTT
NA	TRBV5-1	TRBJ2-5	TRBD1	14	CASSLPLGQETQYF	TGCGCCAGCAGCTTGCCCCTGGGACAGGAGACCCAGTACTTC
NA	TRBV6-6	TRBJ2-7	TRBD2	11	CASSRGVEQYF	TGTGCCAGCAGCCGGGGGGTCGAGCAGTACTTC
NA	TRBV5-4	TRBJ2-1	NA	15	CASSLAGGTYNEQFF	TGTGCCAGCAGCTTGGCGGGGGGCACCTACAATGAGCAGTTCTTC
NA	TRBV6-4	TRBJ2-2	TRBD2	15	CASRISGSNTGELFF	TGTGCCAGCAGAATTAGCGGGAGTAACACCGGGGAGCTGTTTTTT
few	TRBV14	TRBJ2-7	TRBD1	15	CASSQGDRAPYEQYF	TGTGCCAGCAGCCAAGGGGACAGGGCACCCTACGAGCAGTACTTC
NA	TRBV29-1	TRBJ1-2	TRBD1	13	CSVGDRALYGYTF	TGCAGCGTTGGGGACAGGGCCCTTTATGGCTACACCTTC
NA	TRBV19	TRBJ1-6	NA	15	CASSRGRRDNSPLHF	TGTGCCAGTAGTCGAGGGCGACGGGATAATTCACCCCTCCACTTT
NA	TRBV11-2	TRBJ2-1	NA	16	CASSFSGSSSYNEQFF	TGTGCCAGCAGTTTTAGCGGATCAAGCTCCTACAATGAGCAGTTCTTC
NA	TRBV10-3	TRBJ1-5	NA	14	CAISESSGNQPQHF	TGTGCCATCAGTGAGTCGAGTGGCAATCAGCCCCAGCATTTT
NA	TRBV7-2	TRBJ2-2	NA	15	CASSARLENTGELFF	TGTGCCAGCAGCGCGAGACTAGAGAACACCGGGGAGCTGTTTTTT
NA	TRBV2	TRBJ2-7	TRBD1	14	CASRRDRRAYEQYF	TGTGCCAGCAGAAGGGACAGGCGGGCTTACGAGCAGTACTTC
NA	TRBV9	TRBJ1-5	NA	15	CASSVGPGVSQPQHF	TGTGCCAGCAGCGTAGGGCCAGGGGTTTCGCAGCCCCAGCATTTT
NA	TRBV19	TRBJ1-2	TRBD1	17	CASSMGNRGGRVYGYTF	TGTGCCAGTAGTATGGGGAACAGGGGCGGACGTGTCTATGGCTACACCTTC
NA	TRBV28	TRBJ2-1	NA	13	CASSRAGHNEQFF	TGTGCCAGCAGTCGGGCGGGCCACAATGAGCAGTTCTTC
few	TRBV5-5	TRBJ2-2	TRBD2	17	CASSFSPGTSATGELFF	TGTGCCAGCAGCTTCTCCCCCGGGACTAGTGCCACCGGGGAGCTGTTTTTT
NA	TRBV9	TRBJ2-5	TRBD2	16	CASSGHSGRAGETQYF	TGTGCCAGCAGCGGCCATTCCGGGAGGGCCGGGGAGACCCAGTACTTC
NA	TRBV29-1	TRBJ2-5	TRBD1	13	CSVEQGARETQYF	TGCAGCGTTGAACAGGGGGCGCGGGAGACCCAGTACTTC
NA	TRBV9	TRBJ1-3	NA	14	CASSSGTPGNTIYF	TGTGCCAGCAGCTCCGGGACTCCTGGAAACACCATATATTTT
NA	TRBV11-3	TRBJ2-1	NA	14	CASSLSRSYNEQFF	TGTGCCAGCAGCTTAAGTCGGTCCTACAATGAGCAGTTCTTC
NA	TRBV3-1/TRBV3-2	TRBJ1-2	NA	13	CASSQVTEYGYTF	TGTGCCAGCAGCCAAGTTACAGAGTATGGCTACACCTTC
NA	TRBV19	TRBJ2-3	NA	15	CASQNRAPAADTQYF	TGTGCCAGTCAAAACAGGGCCCCGGCGGCAGATACGCAGTATTTT
NA	TRBV5-1	TRBJ2-1	TRBD2	15	CASSSSGGTYNEQFF	TGCGCCAGCAGCTCTAGCGGGGGCACCTACAATGAGCAGTTCTTC
NA	TRBV24-1	TRBJ2-1	TRBD2	16	CATSDPSGRNYNEQFF	TGTGCCACCAGTGACCCGAGCGGGAGGAACTACAATGAGCAGTTCTTC
NA	TRBV2	TRBJ1-1	TRBD1	14	CASTGGLLNTEAFF	TGTGCCAGCACAGGGGGCCTATTGAACACTGAAGCTTTCTTT
NA	TRBV10-1	TRBJ2-3	NA	13	CASSGQRTDTQYF	TGCGCCAGCAGTGGACAGCGCACAGATACGCAGTATTTT
NA	TRBV5-1	TRBJ2-5	NA	12	CASSLDRETQYF	TGCGCCAGCAGCTTGGATAGAGAGACCCAGTACTTC
NA	TRBV11-2	TRBJ1-1	TRBD1	18	CASSVPGTEFIRDTEAFF	TGTGCCAGCAGCGTCCCCGGGACAGAATTTATCCGGGACACTGAAGCTTTCTTT
NA	TRBV11-2	TRBJ2-7	TRBD2	16	CASSLGLAGVAYEQYF	TGTGCCAGCAGCTTAGGGCTAGCGGGAGTCGCCTACGAGCAGTACTTC
NA	TRBV15	TRBJ1-4	TRBD1	14	CATSSRQGNEKLFF	TGTGCCACCAGCTCTCGACAGGGGAATGAAAAACTGTTTTTT
NA	TRBV4-1	TRBJ1-2	NA	15	CASSQLIGGAYGYTF	TGCGCCAGCAGCCAGCTTATTGGGGGGGCCTATGGCTACACCTTC
few	TRBV27	TRBJ2-5	NA	12	CASSFCQETQYF	TGTGCCAGCAGTTTCTGTCAAGAGACCCAGTACTTC
NA	TRBV27	TRBJ2-2	TRBD2	22	CASSFVGATSSGGFLYGGELFF	TGTGCCAGCAGTTTCGTTGGCGCCACGAGTAGCGGGGGCTTTCTTTATGGCGGGGAGCTGTTTTTT